The sequence of this TCR beta chain was determined in a study of cytomegalovirus exposure and HLA in healthy donors. Study-wide background: The early release's HLA-typed donors yielded 65 million to 85 million unique TCRs. Study-level findings and limits: Analyses of presence/absence relied on an assumption of roughly uniform sequencing depth across donors.

Note on this clone: Its target is unknown.

The study ran its PCR with 60 Vbeta and 13 Jbeta primers. Clones were read by immunoSEQ multiplex PCR, and TCRdb kept only the in-frame ones, dropping some. The repertoire consists of 100,000 to 150,000 clones, with roughly 80% occurring once and the leading ten covering around 4.1%. CDR3 length equals 16 residues. Germline V gene data show CDR1 as MNHEY and CDR2 as SVGAGI. Trimming stripped 2 bases from V and 0 bases from J, with 11 bases between. The TCR originated in a woman aged 40 to 50 in good health and CMV-seronegative. The rearrangement joins TRBV6-5 to TRBJ1-3, with a weak D call TRBD1 (5 bases). Source material: PBMCs. The CDR3 here is CASSYGGTSSGNTIYF. For the CDR3, the DNA is TGTGCCAGCAGTTACGGGGGGACCTCCTCTGGAAACACCATATATTTT.